Listed here is a single TCR beta chain. The antigen remains unidentified. These data come from a study of cytomegalovirus exposure and HLA in healthy donors. Here immunoSEQ multiplex PCR was the method, and the copy in TCRdb shows in-frame clones only, minus some. The sample includes some 350,000 clones, about 90% of them seen just once. Study-wide results and limits: The finding came from a later analysis; first-cohort TCR clusters tended to co-occur in the 130 or so validation repertoires. Some TCR beta chains (roughly 150 of them) were listed as cytomegalovirus-associated.

Losses at the gene ends were 5 bases for V and 5 bases for J; bases not matched to a gene: 7. The CDR3 extends over 16 amino acids. CDR1 and CDR2 from the germline V gene are LGHNA and YNFKEQ. This rearrangement joins TRBV4-2 to TRBJ2-3, with 13 bases fitting TRBD2. Sample: PBMCs. The receptor's source is a woman aged 25 to 39 in good health and CMV-seropositive. The CDR3 region has the DNA TGTGCCAGCAGCAGAGGCACTAGCGGGGGGGAAGATACGCAGTATTTT. As protein: CASSRGTSGGEDTQYF.